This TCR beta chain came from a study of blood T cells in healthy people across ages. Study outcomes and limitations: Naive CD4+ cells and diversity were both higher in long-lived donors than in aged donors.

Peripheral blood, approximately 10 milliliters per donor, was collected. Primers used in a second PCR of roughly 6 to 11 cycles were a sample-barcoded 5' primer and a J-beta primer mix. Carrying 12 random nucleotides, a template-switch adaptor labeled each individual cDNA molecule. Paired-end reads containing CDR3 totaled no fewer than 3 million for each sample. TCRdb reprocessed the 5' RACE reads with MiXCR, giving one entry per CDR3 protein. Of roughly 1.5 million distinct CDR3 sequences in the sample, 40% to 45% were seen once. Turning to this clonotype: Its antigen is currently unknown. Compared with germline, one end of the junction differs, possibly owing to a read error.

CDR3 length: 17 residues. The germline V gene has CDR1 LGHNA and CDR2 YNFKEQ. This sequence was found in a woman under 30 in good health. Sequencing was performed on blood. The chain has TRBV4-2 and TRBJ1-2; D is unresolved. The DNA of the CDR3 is TGTGCCAGCGGCCAAGATGTTAGGGCGGAAGTCAACTATGGCTACACCTTC. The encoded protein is CASGQDVRAEVNYGYTF.